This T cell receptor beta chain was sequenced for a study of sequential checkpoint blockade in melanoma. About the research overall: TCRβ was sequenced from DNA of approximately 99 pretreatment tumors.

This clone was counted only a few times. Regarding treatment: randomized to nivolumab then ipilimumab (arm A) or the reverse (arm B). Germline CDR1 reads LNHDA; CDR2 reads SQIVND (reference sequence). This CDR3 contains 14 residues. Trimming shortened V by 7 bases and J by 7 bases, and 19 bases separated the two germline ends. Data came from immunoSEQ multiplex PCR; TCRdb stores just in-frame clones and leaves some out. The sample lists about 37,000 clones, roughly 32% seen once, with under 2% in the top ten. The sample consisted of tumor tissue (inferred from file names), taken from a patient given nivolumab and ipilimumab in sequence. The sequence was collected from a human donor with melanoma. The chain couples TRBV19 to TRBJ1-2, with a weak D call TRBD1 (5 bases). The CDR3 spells CASTLGPSRRGYTF. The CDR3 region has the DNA TGTGCCAGTACCCTGGGACCTTCGCGGCGTGGCTACACCTTC.